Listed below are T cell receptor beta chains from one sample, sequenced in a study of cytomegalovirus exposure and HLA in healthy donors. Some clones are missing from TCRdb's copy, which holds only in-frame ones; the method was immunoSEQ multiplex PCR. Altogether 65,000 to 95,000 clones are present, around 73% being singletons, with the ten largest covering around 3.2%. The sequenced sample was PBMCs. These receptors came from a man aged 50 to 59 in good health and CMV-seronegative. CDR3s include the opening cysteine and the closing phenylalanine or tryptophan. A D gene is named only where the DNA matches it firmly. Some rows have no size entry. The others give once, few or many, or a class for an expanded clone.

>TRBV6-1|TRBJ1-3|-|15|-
TGTGCCAGCAGTGAACGCGACAGACCTGGAAACACCATATATTTT
CASSERDRPGNTIYF
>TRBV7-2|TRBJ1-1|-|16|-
TGTGCCAGCAGCTTAGCCCCCTTGAGTGGTAGCACTGAAGCTTTCTTT
CASSLAPLSGSTEAFF
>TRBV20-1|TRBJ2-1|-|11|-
TGCAGTGTTGAGCGGTACAATGAGCAGTTCTTC
CSVERYNEQFF
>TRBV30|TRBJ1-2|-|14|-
TGTGCCTGGAGCGCAGGACAGTCCCCTTATGGCTACACCTTC
CAWSAGQSPYGYTF
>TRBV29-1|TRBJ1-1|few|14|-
TGCAGCGTTATACGGGGGGGGGTGAACACTGAAGCTTTCTTT
CSVIRGGVNTEAFF
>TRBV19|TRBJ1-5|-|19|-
TGTGCCAGTAGTTCCCTGAGCGGGCACCCAAAGAATAGCAATCAGCCCCAGCATTTT
CASSSLSGHPKNSNQPQHF
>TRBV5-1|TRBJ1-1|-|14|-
TGCGCCAGCCGATTAACAGGGTCCGACACTGAAGCTTTCTTT
CASRLTGSDTEAFF
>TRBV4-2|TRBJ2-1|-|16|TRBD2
TGTGCCAGCAGCCAAGATAGCGGGGGGGCCTACAATGAGCAGTTCTTC
CASSQDSGGAYNEQFF
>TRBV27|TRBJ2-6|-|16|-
TGTGCCAGTTCTCAGAGGACTCTTTCTGGGGCCAACGTCCTGACTTTC
CASSQRTLSGANVLTF
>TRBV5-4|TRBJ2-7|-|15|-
TGTGCCAGCAGCTTGGGGGGCGGAGGGTCCTACGAGCAGTACTTC
CASSLGGGGSYEQYF
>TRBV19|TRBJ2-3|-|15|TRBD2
TGTGCCAGCTCGGGACTAGCCCTCGGCACAGATACGCAGTATTTT
CASSGLALGTDTQYF
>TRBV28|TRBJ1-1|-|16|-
TGTGCCAGCAGTTTAGTTGACAGAACCATGAACACTGAAGCTTTCTTT
CASSLVDRTMNTEAFF
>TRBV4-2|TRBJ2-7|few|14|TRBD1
TGTGCCAGCAGCTCGGACAGGGTTGCCTCCGAGCAGTACTTC
CASSSDRVASEQYF
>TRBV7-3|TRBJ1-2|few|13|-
TGTGCCAGCAGCCACAGGGCTGGCTATGGCTACACCTTC
CASSHRAGYGYTF
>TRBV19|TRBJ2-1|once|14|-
TGTGCCGCCAAACAGGGTCACGCCTACAATGAGCAGTTCTTC
CAAKQGHAYNEQFF
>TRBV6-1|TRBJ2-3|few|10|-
TGTGCCAGCCGGGATGATACGCAGTATTTT
CASRDDTQYF
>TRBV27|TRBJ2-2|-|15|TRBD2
TGTGCCAGCAGTTTAACGACTAGCGCGGGCGGGGAGCTGTTTTTT
CASSLTTSAGGELFF
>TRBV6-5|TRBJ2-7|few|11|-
TGTGCCAGCAGACGTCAGGGCGAGCAGTACTTC
CASRRQGEQYF
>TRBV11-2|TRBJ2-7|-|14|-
TGTGCCAGCAGCTTCTCCAGGGGTCCCTACGAGCAGTACTTC
CASSFSRGPYEQYF
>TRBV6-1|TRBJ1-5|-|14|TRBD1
TGTGCCAGCACCCGGGCCAGGGGGGATCAGCCCCAGCATTTT
CASTRARGDQPQHF
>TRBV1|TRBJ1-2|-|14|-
TGCACCAGCAGCCAACAGGACAGTCGGAATGGCTACACCTTC
CTSSQQDSRNGYTF
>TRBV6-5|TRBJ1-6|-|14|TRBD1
TGTGCCAGCACTTCTGGGGGACAGGGTTCACCCCTCCACTTT
CASTSGGQGSPLHF
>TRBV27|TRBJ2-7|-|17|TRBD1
TGTGCCAGCAGTTTATCGGCGTACCGGGACAGGGACTACGAGCAGTACTTC
CASSLSAYRDRDYEQYF
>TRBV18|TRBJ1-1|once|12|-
TGTGCCAGCTCACCCGGACAGCCGGAAGCTTTCTTT
CASSPGQPEAFF
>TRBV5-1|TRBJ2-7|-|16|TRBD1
TGCGCCAGCAGCTTGGAGGGGACAGGGTCAACCTACGAGCAGTACTTC
CASSLEGTGSTYEQYF
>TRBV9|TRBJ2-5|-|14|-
TGTGCCAGCAGCGCAGACAGGACCCAAGAGACCCAGTACTTC
CASSADRTQETQYF
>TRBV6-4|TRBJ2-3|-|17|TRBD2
TGTGCCGCAGGGAGCCTAGCGGGGGTTTCTAGCACAGATACGCAGTATTTT
CAAGSLAGVSSTDTQYF
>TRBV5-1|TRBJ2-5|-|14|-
TGCGCCAGCAGCTTGATGGACAGTCAAGAGACCCAGTACTTC
CASSLMDSQETQYF
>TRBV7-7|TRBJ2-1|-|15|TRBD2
TGTGCTAGCAGCTTAGCGGGGGGGGCAAACAATGAGCAGTTCTTC
CASSLAGGANNEQFF
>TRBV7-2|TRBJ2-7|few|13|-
TGTGCCAGCAGCTTAGGCAGGGTAGACGAGCAGTACTTC
CASSLGRVDEQYF
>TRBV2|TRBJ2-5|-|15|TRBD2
TGTGCCAGCAGCGCGGGGGGAGACAGTCAAGAGACCCAGTACTTC
CASSAGGDSQETQYF
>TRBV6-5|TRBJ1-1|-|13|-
TGTGCCAGCAGTTTTACGGTGAACACTGAAGCTTTCTTT
CASSFTVNTEAFF
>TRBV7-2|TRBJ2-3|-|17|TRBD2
TGTGCCAGCAGCTTAGTTGCTAGCGGGGGGGCATCAGATACGCAGTATTTT
CASSLVASGGASDTQYF
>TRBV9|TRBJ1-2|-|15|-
TGTGCCAGCAGCCCTGGTGGGCTATTAAACTATGGCTACACCTTC
CASSPGGLLNYGYTF
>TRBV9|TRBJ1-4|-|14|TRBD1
TGTGCCAGCAGCCCGGGACAGCCTAATGAAAAACTGTTTTTT
CASSPGQPNEKLFF
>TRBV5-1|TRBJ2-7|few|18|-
TGCGCCAGCAGCCTCTTAAACCGACAGGCCCCTTTACCCTACGAGCAGTACTTC
CASSLLNRQAPLPYEQYF
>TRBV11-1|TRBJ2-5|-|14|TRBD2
TGTGCCAGCAGCTCCGGACTAGCGGGGGAGACCCAGTACTTC
CASSSGLAGETQYF
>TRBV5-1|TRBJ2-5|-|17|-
TGCGCCAGCAGCTTGGGAGAGACGGGGGTCAACCAAGAGACCCAGTACTTC
CASSLGETGVNQETQYF
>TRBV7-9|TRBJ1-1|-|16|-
TGTGCCAGCAGCTACCAGCGGGGGGCGTCAAGAGGTGAAGCTTTCTTT
CASSYQRGASRGEAFF
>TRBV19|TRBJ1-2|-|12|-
TGTGCCAGTAGTTCCGGGATGGGAGGCTACACCTTC
CASSSGMGGYTF
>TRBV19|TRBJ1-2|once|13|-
TGTGCCAGTAGTACCCGGGACATCTATGGCTACACCTTC
CASSTRDIYGYTF
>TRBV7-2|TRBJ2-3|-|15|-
TGTGCCAGCAGCGTGTTCACGGGGGGCACAGATACGCAGTATTTT
CASSVFTGGTDTQYF
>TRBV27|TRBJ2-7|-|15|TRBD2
TGTGCCAGCAGTCAGGGAGGGCTCCAATCCTACGAGCAGTACTTC
CASSQGGLQSYEQYF
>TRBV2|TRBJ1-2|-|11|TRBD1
TGTGCCAGCAACCGGGACAGGGGGGACACCTTC
CASNRDRGDTF
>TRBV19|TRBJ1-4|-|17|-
TGTGCCAGTAGTCCCTGGGCACCGGGACTGAGTAATGAAAAACTGTTTTTT
CASSPWAPGLSNEKLFF
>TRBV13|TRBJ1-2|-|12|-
TGTGCCAGCAGCTTAGGTCCGTCCGGCTACACCTTC
CASSLGPSGYTF
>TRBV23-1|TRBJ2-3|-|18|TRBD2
TGCGCCAGCAATCATTCGGGACTAGCGGAACCTAGCACAGATACGCAGTATTTT
CASNHSGLAEPSTDTQYF
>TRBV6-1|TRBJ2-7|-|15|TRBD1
TGTGCCAGCAGTGAGTCCGGGACAGGGGCCTACGAGCAGTACTTC
CASSESGTGAYEQYF
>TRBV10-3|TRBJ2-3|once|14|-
TGTGCCATCAGTGGGATCCGGGAGACAGATACGCAGTATTTT
CAISGIRETDTQYF
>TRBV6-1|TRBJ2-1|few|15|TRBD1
TGTGCCAGCAGGGATCAGGGGGCATTCTACAATGAGCAGTTCTTC
CASRDQGAFYNEQFF
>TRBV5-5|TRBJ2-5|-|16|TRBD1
TGTGCCAGCAGCCCGGAGCAGGGGGCGCGTATGAAGACCCAGTACTTC
CASSPEQGARMKTQYF
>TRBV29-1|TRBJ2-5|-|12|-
TGCAGCGTGCTAGACGGCTCAGAGACCCAGTACTTC
CSVLDGSETQYF
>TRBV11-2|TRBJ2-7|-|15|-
TGTGCCAGCAGCTTTACCCCCCCGAGGTCCTACGAGCAGTACTTC
CASSFTPPRSYEQYF
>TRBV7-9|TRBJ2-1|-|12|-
TGTTCCAGCAGCCCCGGGATGGACGAGCAGTTCTTC
CSSSPGMDEQFF
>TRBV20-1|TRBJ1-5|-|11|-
TGCAGTGCTAGTTCAGGTCAGCCCCAGCATTTT
CSASSGQPQHF